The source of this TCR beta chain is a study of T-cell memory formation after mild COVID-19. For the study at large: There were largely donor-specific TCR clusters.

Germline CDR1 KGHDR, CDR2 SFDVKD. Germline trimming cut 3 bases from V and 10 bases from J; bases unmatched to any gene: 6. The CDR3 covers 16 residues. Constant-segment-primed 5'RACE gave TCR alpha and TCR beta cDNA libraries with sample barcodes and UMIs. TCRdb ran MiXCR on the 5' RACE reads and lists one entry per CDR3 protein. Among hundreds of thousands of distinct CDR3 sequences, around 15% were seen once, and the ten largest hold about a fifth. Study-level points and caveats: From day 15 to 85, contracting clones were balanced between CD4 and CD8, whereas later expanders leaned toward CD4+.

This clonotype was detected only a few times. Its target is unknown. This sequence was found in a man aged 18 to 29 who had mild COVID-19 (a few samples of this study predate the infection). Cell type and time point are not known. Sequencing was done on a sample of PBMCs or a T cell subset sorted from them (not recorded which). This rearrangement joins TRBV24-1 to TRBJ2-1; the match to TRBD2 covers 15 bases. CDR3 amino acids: CATSDQGTSGGLEQFF. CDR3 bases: TGTGCCACCAGTGATCAAGGGACTAGCGGGGGGCTCGAGCAGTTCTTC.